Below, 21 T cell receptor beta chains from the same sample are listed, as sequenced in a study of human T cells and chemical hapten exposure. TCRdb itself ran the RACE reads through MiXCR, one entry per CDR3 protein. The table records tens of thousands of distinct CDR3 sequences, 9.5% to 10% of them present only once. As to time point: patch test 2, 6 weeks after DPC sensitization. Treatment given: therapeutic diphenylcyclopropenone sensitization with weekly scalp DPC. Extraction of total RNA was performed on unfractionated whole blood. The material sequenced was whole blood, taken in connection with sensitization to the hapten diphenylcyclopropenone (DPC). These receptors were taken from a woman aged 30 to 39 with alopecia areata. Some clones in this sample may be carry-over from other donors' samples.

The chain links TRBV12-3 or TRBV12-4 to TRBJ2-2; D remains unclear. V was cut by 3 bases and J by 4 bases, with 12 bases left in between. The CDR3 has 15 residues. The CDR3 protein is CASSLTASITGELFF. The DNA of the CDR3 is TGTGCCAGCAGTTTGACCGCCAGTATCACCGGGGAGCTGTTTTTT.

This clonotype appeared once. The chain recombines TRBV19 with TRBJ2-1; TRBD1 might be the D (6 bases). The J call is uncertain, as TRBJ2-5 better fits the DNA end. Per the germline V gene, CDR1 is LNHDA and CDR2 is SQIVND (reference sequence). CDR3 size: 12 residues. CDR3 amino acids: CASSRRGTPQYF. The CDR3 region has the DNA TGTGCCAGTAGTAGAAGGGGGACACCCCAGTACTTC.

This clonotype came up a few times. CDR3 sequence: CASSGSNTEAFF. As DNA, the CDR3 is TGCGCCAGCAGTGGGTCCAACACTGAAGCTTTCTTT. The chain links TRBV10-2 to TRBJ1-1; D remains ambiguous. The V end was cut by 4 bases, the J end by 2 bases, with 5 bases between. CDR3 length: 12 residues. CDR1 WSHSY and CDR2 SAAADI come from the germline V gene.

This rearrangement joins TRBV21-1 to TRBJ1-2; TRBD1 was called by the table and not checked on the DNA. TRBV21-1 is labeled a pseudogene. CDR3 length: 15 amino acids. In DNA, the CDR3 is TGTGCCAGCAGCGTACGGGGGGCTCCTAACTATGGCTACACCTTC. It yields the protein CASSVRGAPNYGYTF.

The chain employs TRBV28 and TRBJ1-2; D is uncertain. The CDR3 contains 14 residues. Trimming cost V 4 bases and J 1 base, with 10 bases left between them. Germline CDR1 is MDHEN and CDR2 is SYDVKM. CDR3 sequence (DNA): TGTGCCAGCAGTTCAAGTCCAATTAACTATGGCTACACCTTC. Its translation is CASSSSPINYGYTF.

This clonotype showed up just a few times. The V gene is TRBV19, the J gene TRBJ1-5, with D unclear. This CDR3 comprises 12 residues. V gave up 4 bases and J gave up 9 bases, with 10 bases separating them. The germline V gene has CDR1 LNHDA and CDR2 SQIVND (reference sequence). CDR3 coding DNA: TGTGCCAGTAGTAGGACCCTGACGCCCCAGCATTTT. Translating gives CASSRTLTPQHF.

V is TRBV5-4 and J is TRBJ2-2, with 8 bases identical to TRBD1. The V gene's germline CDR1 is SGHNT and CDR2 YYREEE (reference sequence). The length of the CDR3 is 14 residues. Trimming cost V 9 bases and J 3 bases; bases outside gene matches: 7. As DNA, the CDR3 is TGTGCCACAGACAGGGGCGAATACACCGGGGAGCTGTTTTTT. It translates to CATDRGEYTGELFF.

This clonotype was counted at least ten times. This rearrangement joins TRBV27 to TRBJ2-7, with 8 bases identical to TRBD1. The V gene's germline CDR1 is MNHEY and CDR2 SMNVEV (reference sequence). The CDR3 length is 13 residues. V lost 8 bases and J lost 5; bases outside the gene matches: 8. The CDR3 reads CASQKQGVNEQYF. CDR3 sequence (DNA): TGTGCCAGCCAGAAACAGGGGGTGAACGAGCAGTACTTC.

This clonotype was seen only a few times. V usage is TRBV4-3 and J usage is TRBJ2-1; 9 positions match TRBD2. The CDR3 length is 16 residues. Germline V gives CDR1 LGHNA, CDR2 YSLEER. V was pared by 0 bases and J by 4 bases, with 4 bases of the junction left unmatched. CDR3 residues: CASSQDWLAGYNEQFF. As DNA, the CDR3 is TGCGCCAGCAGCCAAGACTGGCTAGCGGGATACAATGAGCAGTTCTTC.

This clonotype occurred many times. This chain links TRBV6-2 or TRBV6-3 with TRBJ2-7; D is undetermined. The CDR3 is 13 amino acids. The V end lost 3 bases, the J end lost 6 bases, and 12 bases lay between the germline ends. Germline V CDR1 and CDR2: MNHEY, SVGEGT. CDR3: CASSYGDRLEQYF. CDR3 sequence (DNA): TGTGCCAGCAGTTATGGGGATCGGCTCGAGCAGTACTTC.

The CDR3 DNA reads as TGTGCCAGTAGTCTTCGCCCAGCGGCTAGCAATCAGCCCCAGCATTTT. Its protein product is CASSLRPAASNQPQHF. V usage is TRBV19 and J usage is TRBJ1-5; D not resolved. The V end was cut by 5 bases, the J end by 0 bases, with 14 bases between. Germline assignment: CDR1 LNHDA and CDR2 SQIVND (reference sequence). CDR3 size: 16 residues.

This clonotype was counted a few times. The rearrangement uses TRBV28 and TRBJ1-2; D is unresolved. This CDR3 has 13 amino acids. The V gene's germline CDR1 is MDHEN and CDR2 SYDVKM. Trimming stripped 4 bases from V and 5 bases from J, with 11 bases between. For the CDR3, the DNA is TGTGCCAGCAGTTACGGACCTCTTTATGGCTACACCTTC. This gives the protein CASSYGPLYGYTF.

This clonotype was detected a few times. The chain employs TRBV12-3 or TRBV12-4 and TRBJ1-6; D is possibly TRBD1 (5 bases). The CDR3 has 15 residues. Deletions cut 5 bases from V and 5 bases from J, with 13 bases between. The CDR3 DNA reads TGTGCCAGCAGTGAAACAGGAGCTCATAATTCACCCCTCCACTTT. As protein: CASSETGAHNSPLHF.

The V and J genes are TRBV20-1 and TRBJ2-3; 9 nucleotides line up with TRBD1. V dropped 3 bases and J dropped 6; count of bases not matched to a gene: 4. Germline lookup yields CDR1 DFQATT and CDR2 SNEGSKA (reference sequence). The CDR3 sequence is 13 residues long. The CDR3 is CSARDRGSDTQYF. In DNA, the CDR3 is TGCAGTGCTAGGGACAGGGGTAGTGATACGCAGTATTTT.

The table lists this clonotype with many counts. The genes are TRBV3-1 and TRBJ1-1; a weak D match, TRBD1 (6 bases). The V end lost 6 bases, the J end lost 11 bases, and 22 bases lay between the germline ends. This CDR3 is 14 amino acids long. From germline, CDR1 is LGHDT and CDR2 YNNKEL (reference sequence). The CDR3 bases are TGTGCCAGCAGAAACATTAAAAGGGGGGGGACGGCTTTCTTT. It translates to CASRNIKRGGTAFF.

This sequence joins TRBV9 and TRBJ2-1; D call uncertain. The CDR3 has 14 residues. The germline V gene has CDR1 SGDLS and CDR2 YYNGEE. The V end lost 0 bases, the J end lost 5 bases, and 9 bases lay between the germline ends. CDR3 sequence reads: CASSVADFHNEQFF. The CDR3 DNA sequence: TGTGCCAGCAGCGTAGCTGACTTCCACAATGAGCAGTTCTTC.

This clonotype occurred a few times. The J gene is TRBJ2-1, the V gene TRBV29-1, with D perhaps TRBD1 or TRBD2 (5 bases each). V lost 1 base and J lost 0, with 10 bases in between. Germline V lookup: CDR1 SQVTM, CDR2 ANQGSEA. The CDR3 covers 15 residues. In nucleotides, the CDR3 is TGCAGCGTTGAAGGTGGGGGAGTCTCCTACAATGAGCAGTTCTTC. Protein: CSVEGGGVSYNEQFF.

This clonotype appeared a few times. This chain joins TRBV3-1 and TRBJ2-1, with 10 bases matching TRBD2. The CDR3 is 17 amino acids. V was pared by 7 bases and J by 10 bases, with 19 bases of the junction left unmatched. Germline V gene lookup returns CDR1 LGHDT and CDR2 YNNKEL (reference sequence). The CDR3 sequence: CASTPRGIAGGRVEQFF. The CDR3 DNA is TGTGCCAGCACCCCCCGGGGGATAGCGGGGGGCCGGGTGGAGCAGTTCTTC.

This clonotype was counted ten times or more. V gene TRBV2 combines with J gene TRBJ1-6, with D maybe TRBD1 (5 bases). Per germline, CDR1 SNHLY and CDR2 FYNNEI. V lost 3 bases and J 9 bases, leaving 12 bases between the germline ends. This CDR3 has 14 residues. The CDR3 region has the DNA TGTGCCAGCAGTGAGGGGACTCAAGGTTCACCCCTCCACTTT. Its translation: CASSEGTQGSPLHF.

The chain carries TRBV5-1 and TRBJ1-3; possibly TRBD1 for D (5 bases). The CDR3 runs 15 residues. Germline lookup yields CDR1 SGHRS and CDR2 YFSETQ. Trimming removed 3 bases at V and 8 bases at J, with 18 bases between. CDR3: CASSYTGAQDDTIYF. In DNA, the CDR3 is TGCGCCAGCAGCTATACCGGGGCGCAGGATGACACCATATATTTT.

Points on this clonotype: A read error may explain this, as a much larger clone is one base away. This chain uses TRBV18 with TRBJ1-4; D gene uncertain. This CDR3 region has 15 residues. V was trimmed by 5 bases and J by 6 bases, leaving 16 bases between them. Germline V gene sequence: CDR1 KGHSH, CDR2 LQKENI. The CDR3 sequence: CASSSNPGGDEKLFF. CDR3 nucleotides: TGTGCCAGCTCATCAAATCCCGGAGGCGATGAAAAACTGTTTTTT.